A selection of T cell receptor beta chains follows, all from one sample in a study of T cells in Graves' hyperthyroidism and ophthalmopathy. TCRdb used MiXCR to reprocess the multiplex PCR reads, holding one entry per CDR3 protein. The sample records nearly 600,000 distinct CDR3 sequences, approximately 15% being singletons. The sequencing input was blood. The receptors stem from a young woman with Graves' hyperthyroidism that later progressed to Graves' ophthalmopathy. Both conserved end residues are trimmed from each CDR3.

TRBJ2-7,TRBV5-1,ASRTGGGEQY
TRBJ1-2,TRBV27,ASSFGRGWGYT
TRBJ2-1,TRBV6-1,ASSPRTVSSYNEQF
TRBJ2-1,TRBV20-1,SAVTAGGVGYNEQF
TRBJ1-4,TRBV19,ASLKRDRSYDEKLF
TRBJ2-1,TRBV19,ASSISTGPYNEQF
TRBJ2-1,TRBV4-2,ASSQAGTGDEQF
TRBJ2-3,TRBV9,ASSGTSGYGDTQY
TRBJ2-1,TRBV11-3,ASSLVVSGTEQF
TRBJ2-1,TRBV15,ATSRVGTGARDNEQF
TRBJ1-1,TRBV7-3,ASSSRQGPNTEAF
TRBJ1-1,TRBV9,ASSTRTGESAAF
TRBJ2-3,TRBV6-1,ASSGRASPYTDTQY